A selection of T cell receptor beta chains follows, all from one sample in a study of blood T cell repertoires in COVID-19. The protocol was immunoSEQ multiplex PCR, while the TCRdb copy is restricted to in-frame clones and leaves out a portion. The sample contains 200,000 to 250,000 clones, 79% of which appear only once. The sequencing sample was made of peripheral blood. These receptors were obtained from a woman in her thirties or forties with active or convalescent COVID-19. Both conserved end residues are part of each CDR3. D genes are given only for firm matches. Only part of the rows carry a size: once, few, many, or a class if the clone is expanded.

v_gene	abundance	d_gene	j_gene	CDR3aa	CDR3nt
TRBV5-5	.	.	TRBJ2-2	CASSLTSGTSAGELFF	TGTGCCAGCAGCTTGACTTCCGGGACAAGTGCCGGGGAGCTGTTTTTT
TRBV3-1/TRBV3-2	.	.	TRBJ2-5	CASSHLKRETQYF	TGTGCCAGCAGCCACCTAAAGCGAGAGACCCAGTACTTC
TRBV14	.	.	TRBJ2-4	CASSQDRAGNIQYF	TGTGCCAGCAGCCAAGATCGAGCCGGAAACATTCAGTACTTC
TRBV24-1	.	.	TRBJ1-5	CATSGPPGEYSNQPQHF	TGTGCCACCAGTGGCCCGCCGGGAGAATATAGCAATCAGCCCCAGCATTTT
TRBV7-9	once	.	TRBJ2-5	CASSLAGPETQYF	TGTGCCAGCAGCCTCGCAGGGCCGGAGACCCAGTACTTC
TRBV6-2/TRBV6-3	.	TRBD1	TRBJ1-5	CASSYWTGESNQPQHF	TGTGCCAGCAGTTACTGGACAGGTGAGAGCAATCAGCCCCAGCATTTT
TRBV5-6	.	TRBD1	TRBJ1-3	CASSFYRGLSSGNTIYF	TGTGCCAGCAGCTTTTACAGGGGTCTTAGCTCTGGAAACACCATATATTTT
TRBV7-9	few	.	TRBJ1-2	CASLLAGADYGYTF	TGTGCCAGCCTTCTGGCGGGGGCGGACTATGGCTACACCTTC
TRBV28	.	.	TRBJ1-5	CAGRANGKPQHF	TGTGCCGGCAGGGCAAACGGGAAGCCCCAGCATTTT
TRBV7-3	.	.	TRBJ1-6	CASSLGQQDSPLHF	TGTGCCAGCAGCTTAGGACAGCAGGATTCACCCCTCCACTTT
TRBV3-1/TRBV3-2	once	.	TRBJ1-2	CASSLTGVSNYGYTF	TGTGCCAGCAGCCTGACAGGTGTTTCTAACTATGGCTACACCTTC
TRBV2	.	TRBD2	TRBJ2-2	CASSPGLATGELFF	TGTGCCAGCAGTCCGGGACTAGCTACCGGGGAGCTGTTTTTT
TRBV11-2	.	.	TRBJ1-3	CASSLVRSGNTIYF	TGTGCCAGCAGCTTAGTCCGCTCTGGAAACACCATATATTTT
TRBV5-8	.	.	TRBJ1-6	CASSHLLGGNSPLHF	TGTGCCAGCAGCCACCTGTTGGGGGGTAATTCACCCCTCCACTTT
TRBV9	.	TRBD1	TRBJ2-2	CASSVDSTGGSGELFF	TGTGCCAGCAGCGTAGATTCTACAGGGGGCTCCGGGGAGCTGTTTTTT
TRBV28	.	TRBD1	TRBJ2-3	CASSAPRGRTDTQYF	TGTGCCAGCAGTGCTCCTAGGGGGCGCACAGATACGCAGTATTTT
TRBV6-1	.	.	TRBJ1-1	CASSERLIKGGEAFF	TGTGCCAGCAGTGAGCGCCTTATAAAAGGCGGTGAAGCTTTCTTT
TRBV12-3/TRBV12-4	.	.	TRBJ1-5	CASSLRGNQPQHF	TGTGCCAGCAGTTTACGGGGGAATCAGCCCCAGCATTTT
TRBV7-9	.	TRBD1	TRBJ1-3	CAPGTDGNTIYF	TGTGCCCCCGGGACAGATGGAAACACCATATATTTT
TRBV2	.	.	TRBJ1-1	CASTLLPGRNTEAFF	TGTGCCAGCACCCTACTCCCGGGAAGAAATACTGAAGCTTTCTTT
TRBV4-1	.	TRBD2	TRBJ2-2	CASSQDPVAGGELFF	TGCGCCAGCAGCCAGGACCCCGTAGCGGGGGGGGAGCTGTTTTTT
TRBV6-5	.	.	TRBJ1-1	CASSYTGNTEAFF	TGTGCCAGCAGTTATACTGGGAACACTGAAGCTTTCTTT
TRBV11-2	.	.	TRBJ1-1	CASSLDAVSSEAFF	TGTGCCAGCAGCTTAGATGCGGTCAGTTCTGAAGCTTTCTTT
TRBV6-5	.	TRBD1	TRBJ1-2	CASRLDRIGGYTF	TGTGCCAGCAGGCTGGACAGGATAGGGGGCTACACCTTC
TRBV18	.	TRBD1	TRBJ1-2	CASSPPPQGIYNYGYTF	TGTGCCAGCTCACCACCGCCACAGGGGATATATAACTATGGCTACACCTTC
TRBV28	.	.	TRBJ1-2	CASSGIGYTF	TGTGCCAGCAGCGGGATTGGCTACACCTTC
TRBV6-5	.	.	TRBJ1-2	CASSYSGSNYGYTF	TGTGCCAGCAGTTACTCGGGCAGCAACTATGGCTACACCTTC
TRBV5-5	.	.	TRBJ1-1	CASSPERSILNTEAFF	TGTGCCAGCAGCCCTGAGCGTTCTATTTTGAACACTGAAGCTTTCTTT
TRBV7-9	.	TRBD2	TRBJ2-1	CASSPLRGDSYNEQFF	TGTGCCAGCAGCCCCTTGCGGGGGGACTCCTACAATGAGCAGTTCTTC
TRBV7-3	.	TRBD2	TRBJ2-1	CASSLETGGYNEQFF	TGTGCCAGCAGCTTAGAAACGGGGGGGTACAATGAGCAGTTCTTC
TRBV10-3	.	TRBD2	TRBJ2-3	CAISDGLAGGEYF	TGTGCCATCAGTGATGGGCTAGCGGGGGGGGAGTATTTT
TRBV18	once	TRBD1	TRBJ2-7	CASSLDLQGAYEQYF	TGTGCCAGCTCACTAGATCTTCAGGGGGCTTACGAGCAGTACTTC
TRBV29-1	.	TRBD2	TRBJ2-3	CSVQSGAATDTQYF	TGCAGCGTTCAGAGCGGGGCGGCCACAGATACGCAGTATTTT
TRBV6-6	.	TRBD2	TRBJ2-1	CASTETSGGFYNEQFF	TGTGCCAGCACCGAGACTAGCGGGGGTTTCTACAATGAGCAGTTCTTC
TRBV28	.	.	TRBJ2-4	CASSPAGMGIENIQYF	TGTGCCAGCAGTCCCGCCGGGATGGGAATTGAAAACATTCAGTACTTC
TRBV28	.	TRBD1	TRBJ2-2	CASSLWTGGRVGELFF	TGTGCCAGCAGTTTATGGACAGGGGGCCGTGTCGGGGAGCTGTTTTTT
TRBV18	.	.	TRBJ1-1	CASSPPRGAYTEAFF	TGTGCCAGCTCACCACCGCGGGGGGCATATACTGAAGCTTTCTTT
TRBV18	.	TRBD1	TRBJ2-2	CASSRDRGGTGELFF	TGTGCCAGCTCACGGGACAGGGGAGGCACCGGGGAGCTGTTTTTT